These 6 T cell receptor beta chains came from one sample sequenced in a study of cytomegalovirus exposure and HLA in healthy donors. Researchers ran the PCR with 60 Vbeta and 13 Jbeta primers. The table came from immunoSEQ multiplex PCR; TCRdb's copy has only in-frame clones and leaves some out. The specimen's table records 200,000 to 250,000 clones. Sequencing input: PBMCs. These receptors all stem from a woman between 25 and 40 years old in good health and CMV-seropositive.

The J gene is TRBJ1-2, the V gene TRBV5-6; 7 positions agree with TRBD1. V gave up 4 bases and J gave up 4 bases; unmatched junction bases: 10. The CDR3 spans 15 residues. CDR1 SGHDT and CDR2 YYEEEE come from the germline V gene. The CDR3 DNA reads TGTGCCAGCAGCGAGCCACAGGGGTCGGCCTATGGCTACACCTTC. Translation: CASSEPQGSAYGYTF.

The V call is TRBV7-9, the J call TRBJ1-4; 7 bases agree with TRBD1. Looked up from germline, CDR1 is SEHNR and CDR2 is FQNEAQ (reference sequence). V was pared by 5 bases and J by 8 bases, with 2 bases of the junction left unmatched. This CDR3 region has 12 residues. The chain's CDR3 is CASSRGLEKLFF. Written as DNA, the CDR3 is TGTGCCAGCAGCAGGGGGCTGGAAAAACTGTTTTTT.

The V call is TRBV6-5, the J call TRBJ1-2; D remains unclear. Per the germline V gene, CDR1 is MNHEY and CDR2 is SVGAGI. Trimming removed 2 bases from V and 1 base from J, with 5 bases in between. CDR3 length: 13 amino acids. The CDR3 DNA reads TGTGCCAGCAGTTACGGGCTTAACTATGGCTACACCTTC. Amino acids: CASSYGLNYGYTF.

The rearrangement uses TRBV5-4 and TRBJ1-2; D ambiguous. The CDR3 has 15 amino acids. Germline loops: CDR1 SGHNT, CDR2 YYREEE (reference sequence). Trimming cost V 4 bases and J 8 bases, with 21 bases left between them. DNA of the CDR3: TGTGCCAGCAGCCCCGGCGGGGAGGCGAGCGGAGGCTACACCTTC. This gives the protein CASSPGGEASGGYTF.

The chain joins TRBV18 to TRBJ1-4; TRBD1 aligns across 8 bases. The J segment lost 5 bases and the V segment lost 2 bases, leaving 10 bases of the junction unmatched. Germline V gives CDR1 KGHSH, CDR2 LQKENI. The CDR3 consists of 17 residues. CDR3 sequence (DNA): TGTGCCAGCTCACCAAAGCCCCGGGACAGGTGGAATGAAAAACTGTTTTTT. This gives the protein CASSPKPRDRWNEKLFF.

The chain joins TRBV7-2 to TRBJ1-2; D gene uncertain. The V end lost 1 base, the J end lost 9 bases, and 9 bases lay between the germline ends. Germline V CDR1 and CDR2: SGHTA, FQGNSA. CDR3 length: 12 residues. This CDR3 reads CASSLDTSSYTF. Written as DNA, the CDR3 is TGTGCCAGCAGCTTAGACACAAGTAGCTACACCTTC.